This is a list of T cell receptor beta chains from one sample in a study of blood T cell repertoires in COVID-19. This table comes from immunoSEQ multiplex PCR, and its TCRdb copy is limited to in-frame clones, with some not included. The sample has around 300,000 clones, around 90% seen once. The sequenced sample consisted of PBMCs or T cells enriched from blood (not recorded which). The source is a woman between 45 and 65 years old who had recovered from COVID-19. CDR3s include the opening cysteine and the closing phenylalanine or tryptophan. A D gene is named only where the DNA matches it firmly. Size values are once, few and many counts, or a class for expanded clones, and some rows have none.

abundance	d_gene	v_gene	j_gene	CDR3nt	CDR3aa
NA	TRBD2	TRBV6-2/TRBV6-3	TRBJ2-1	TGTGCCAGCAGTGCGGGAGGGCCTGGTGAGCAGTTCTTC	CASSAGGPGEQFF
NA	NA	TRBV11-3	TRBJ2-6	TGTGCCAGCAGCTCCTCCCTAAGCTCTGGGGCCAACGTCCTGACTTTC	CASSSSLSSGANVLTF
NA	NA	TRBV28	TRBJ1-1	TGTGCCAGCAGTCCCAGACAGTTCGAAGCTTTCTTT	CASSPRQFEAFF
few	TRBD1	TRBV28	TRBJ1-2	TGTGCCAGCAGTCCCGGGACAGGAAACTATGGCTACACCTTC	CASSPGTGNYGYTF
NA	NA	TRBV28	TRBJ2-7	TGTGCCAGCAGTTTCGGGCCCGGGATCTTATCCTACGAGCAGTACTTC	CASSFGPGILSYEQYF
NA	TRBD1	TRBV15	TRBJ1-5	TGTGCCACCAGCAGAAATCAGGGGGGAAATCAGCCCCAGCATTTT	CATSRNQGGNQPQHF
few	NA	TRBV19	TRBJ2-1	TGTGCCAGTAGTACCTTCCCCCCCTACAATGAGCAGTTCTTC	CASSTFPPYNEQFF
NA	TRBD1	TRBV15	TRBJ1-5	TGTGCCACCAGCAGTGGACAGGTATTGAACAATCAGCCCCAGCATTTT	CATSSGQVLNNQPQHF
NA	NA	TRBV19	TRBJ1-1	TGTGCCAGTAGTATAACGGAAGGGGGTTACACTGAAGCTTTCTTT	CASSITEGGYTEAFF
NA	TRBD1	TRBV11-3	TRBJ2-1	TGTGCCAGCAGCACACAGGGGAATGAGCAGTTCTTC	CASSTQGNEQFF
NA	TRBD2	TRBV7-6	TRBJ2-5	TGTGCCAGCAGCATAAGGACTAGCGCCCAAGAGACCCAGTACTTC	CASSIRTSAQETQYF
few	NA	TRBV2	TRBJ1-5	TGTGCCAGCAGGAGGGACACGAGCAATCAGCCCCAGCATTTT	CASRRDTSNQPQHF
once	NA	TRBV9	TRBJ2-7	TGTGCCAGCAGCGTAGCCACGGGTTCAGCCTACGAGCAGTACTTC	CASSVATGSAYEQYF
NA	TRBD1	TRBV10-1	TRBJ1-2	TGCGCCAGCAGTGAGGGGACAGGGGGCGAAGGCTATGGCTACACCTTC	CASSEGTGGEGYGYTF
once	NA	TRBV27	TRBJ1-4	TGTGCCAGCAGTTCAACATTTACAACTAATGAAAAACTGTTTTTT	CASSSTFTTNEKLFF
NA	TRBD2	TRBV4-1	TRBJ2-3	TGCGCCAGCAGCCAACCGACTAGCGGGCAGAGGGATACGCAGTATTTT	CASSQPTSGQRDTQYF
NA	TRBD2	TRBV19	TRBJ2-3	TGTGCCAGTAGTATAGGGTCGACTAGCGGTAGCACAGATACGCAGTATTTT	CASSIGSTSGSTDTQYF
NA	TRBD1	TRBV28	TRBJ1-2	TGTGCCAGCAGTTCGGACAGGGGGTATGGCTACACCTTC	CASSSDRGYGYTF
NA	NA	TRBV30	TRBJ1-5	TGTGCCTGGAGTATTAACAGGGCCCGGCCCCAGCATTTT	CAWSINRARPQHF
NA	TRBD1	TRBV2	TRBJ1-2	TGTGCCACCTCGGACAGGGTCGGTGGCTACACCTTC	CATSDRVGGYTF
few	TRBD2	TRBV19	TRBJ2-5	TGTGCCATTCCGCGGGGGGGGAGAATTGAGACCCAGTACTTC	CAIPRGGRIETQYF
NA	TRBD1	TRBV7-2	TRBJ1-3	TGTGCCAGCAGCCAAGACAGGGGGAACACCATATATTTT	CASSQDRGNTIYF
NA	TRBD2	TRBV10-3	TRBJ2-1	TGTGCCATCAGTGAGTCGATTAGCGGGATTAACAATGAGCAGTTCTTC	CAISESISGINNEQFF
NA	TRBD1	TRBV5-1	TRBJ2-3	TGCGCCAGCAGCTCCGGACAGGGGAGGGATACGCAGTATTTT	CASSSGQGRDTQYF
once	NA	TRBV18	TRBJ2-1	TGTGCCAGCTCACCGGGAGGCCAGCGGGAGCAGTTCTTC	CASSPGGQREQFF
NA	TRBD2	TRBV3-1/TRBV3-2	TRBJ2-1	TGTGCCAGCAGCCAAGATAGACTAGCGGGAGTGAATGAGCAGTTCTTC	CASSQDRLAGVNEQFF
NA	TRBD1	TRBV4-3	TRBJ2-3	TGCGCCAGCAGCCCTAACGACAGGGAAGGGACAGATACGCAGTATTTT	CASSPNDREGTDTQYF
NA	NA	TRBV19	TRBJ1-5	TGTGCCAGTAGAATACAGGGTTCTCAGCCCCAGCATTTT	CASRIQGSQPQHF
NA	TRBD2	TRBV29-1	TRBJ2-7	TGCAGCGTTGGTGGGACTAAAACGCCCTACGAGCAGTACTTC	CSVGGTKTPYEQYF
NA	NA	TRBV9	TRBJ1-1	TGTGCCAGCAGCGTAGATGTGAGGAACACTGAAGCTTTCTTT	CASSVDVRNTEAFF
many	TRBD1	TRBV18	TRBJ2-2	TGTGCCAGCTCAAAGGGACAGGTTAACACCGGGGAGCTGTTTTTT	CASSKGQVNTGELFF
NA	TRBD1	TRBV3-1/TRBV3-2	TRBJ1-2	TGTGCCAGCAGCCAAGGTCAAAGGGACAGCGACTCTAACTATGGCTACACCTTC	CASSQGQRDSDSNYGYTF
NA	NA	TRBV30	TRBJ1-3	TGTGCCTGGAGTGGAGGGAGGACGGGACCTGGAAACACCATATATTTT	CAWSGGRTGPGNTIYF
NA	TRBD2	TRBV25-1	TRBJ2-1	TGTGCCAGCAGTGAACCCGGGACTAGAAGGGGGAATGAGCAGTTCTTC	CASSEPGTRRGNEQFF
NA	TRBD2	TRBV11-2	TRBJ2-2	TGTGCCAGCAGCTCCGTAGCGGGAGCCCACGGGGAGCTGTTTTTT	CASSSVAGAHGELFF
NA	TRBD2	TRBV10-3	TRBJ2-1	TGTGCCATCAGCGCGGGGGTTGGAGGGAGCACCGGGGATGAGCAGTTCTTC	CAISAGVGGSTGDEQFF
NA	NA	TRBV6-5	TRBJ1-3	TGTGCCAGCAGTTACTCGATTCAAGGGGTAGGAAACACCATATATTTT	CASSYSIQGVGNTIYF
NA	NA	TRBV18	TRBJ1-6	TGTGCCAGCTCTCCCAACTCGAGGGGGAGCTCCTATAATTCACCCCTCCACTTT	CASSPNSRGSSYNSPLHF
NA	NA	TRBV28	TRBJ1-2	TGTGCCAGCAAGTACAGTGGGGAGCTCTATGGCTACACCTTC	CASKYSGELYGYTF
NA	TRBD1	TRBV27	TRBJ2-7	TGTGCCAGCAGTCCGTCCCGGGACAGGGCAAACCCATTCTACGAGCAGTACTTC	CASSPSRDRANPFYEQYF
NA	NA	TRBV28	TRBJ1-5	TGTGCCAGCATCTCTAGGACCTCGGGGGAGCCCCAGCATTTT	CASISRTSGEPQHF
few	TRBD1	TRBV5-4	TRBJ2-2	TGTGCCAGCCTTAGACAGGGGGGAGCCGGGGAGCTGTTTTTT	CASLRQGGAGELFF
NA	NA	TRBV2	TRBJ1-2	TGTGCCAGCACCGTCGGGGGTTCCTATGGCTACACCTTC	CASTVGGSYGYTF
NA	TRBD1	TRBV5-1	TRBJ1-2	TGCGCCAGCAGCAGCCCAAGGACAGGGGGCGGCTATGGCTACACCTTC	CASSSPRTGGGYGYTF
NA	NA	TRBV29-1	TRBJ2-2	TGCAGCGTAACAGGGCCCGGGGAGCTGTTTTTT	CSVTGPGELFF
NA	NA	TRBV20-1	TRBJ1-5	TGCAGTGCTAGTGCCAGGGGAAGCAATCAGCCCCAGCATTTT	CSASARGSNQPQHF
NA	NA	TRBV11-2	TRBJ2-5	TGTGCCAGCAGCTTAGTCAGTCCTGAAGAGACCCAGTACTTC	CASSLVSPEETQYF
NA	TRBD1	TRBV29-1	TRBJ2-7	TGCAGCGTGCAGACAGGGTTGGGCGAGCAGTACTTC	CSVQTGLGEQYF
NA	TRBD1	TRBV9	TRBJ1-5	TGTGCCAGCAGCACGGGACAGCCTCATCAGCCCCAGCATTTT	CASSTGQPHQPQHF
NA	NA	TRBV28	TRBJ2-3	TGTGCCAGCAGTTTACGCGGCACAGGTGGAGATACGCAGTATTTT	CASSLRGTGGDTQYF
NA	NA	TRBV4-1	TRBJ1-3	TGCGCCAGCAGCCAAGATCGCGGCTCTGGAAACACCATATATTTT	CASSQDRGSGNTIYF
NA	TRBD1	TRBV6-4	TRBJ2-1	TGTGCCAGCAGTGAGACTGGGACAGGGAAGCAGTTCTTC	CASSETGTGKQFF
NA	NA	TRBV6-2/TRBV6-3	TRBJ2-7	TGTGCCAGCAGTTACTTGGCTTACGAGCAGTACTTC	CASSYLAYEQYF
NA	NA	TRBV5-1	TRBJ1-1	TGCGCCAGCAGCACCGGGACACGCAGTGAAGCTTTCTTT	CASSTGTRSEAFF
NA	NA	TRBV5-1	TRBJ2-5	TGCGCCAGCAGCCCGACACCAACGGGGGAGACCCAGTACTTC	CASSPTPTGETQYF
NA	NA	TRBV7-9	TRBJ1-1	TGTGCCAGCAGCTTAGAAGGGGGAAGGGTGAACACTGAAGCTTTCTTT	CASSLEGGRVNTEAFF
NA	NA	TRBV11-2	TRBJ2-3	TGTGCCAGCAGCTTAGATAGGGGGGATACGCAGTATTTT	CASSLDRGDTQYF
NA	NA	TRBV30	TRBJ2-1	TGTGCCTGGAGTCCCACCCGCGCGAGCTCCTACAATGAGCAGTTCTTC	CAWSPTRASSYNEQFF
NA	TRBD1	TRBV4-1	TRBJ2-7	TGCGCCAGCAGTGGGACAGGGAGCCCCTACGAGCAGTACTTC	CASSGTGSPYEQYF